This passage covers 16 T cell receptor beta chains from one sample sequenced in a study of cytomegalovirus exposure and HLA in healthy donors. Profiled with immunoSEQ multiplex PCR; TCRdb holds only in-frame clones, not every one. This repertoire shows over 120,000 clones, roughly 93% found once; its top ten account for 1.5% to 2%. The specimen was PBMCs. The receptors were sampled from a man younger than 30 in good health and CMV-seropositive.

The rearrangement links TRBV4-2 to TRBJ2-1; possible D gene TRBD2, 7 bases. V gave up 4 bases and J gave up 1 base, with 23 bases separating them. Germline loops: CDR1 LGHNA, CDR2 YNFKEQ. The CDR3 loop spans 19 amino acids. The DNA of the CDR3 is TGTGCCAGCAGCCCCTTGAGGGGCACGGGGGGCCCTTCCTACAATGAGCAGTTCTTC. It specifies CASSPLRGTGGPSYNEQFF.

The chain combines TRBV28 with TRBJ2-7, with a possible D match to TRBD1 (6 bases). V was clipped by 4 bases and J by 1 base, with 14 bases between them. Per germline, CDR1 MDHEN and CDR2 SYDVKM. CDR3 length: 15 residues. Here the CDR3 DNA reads TGTGCCAGCAGTTGGCTGACAAGGGGGTCCTACGAGCAGTACTTC. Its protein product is CASSWLTRGSYEQYF.

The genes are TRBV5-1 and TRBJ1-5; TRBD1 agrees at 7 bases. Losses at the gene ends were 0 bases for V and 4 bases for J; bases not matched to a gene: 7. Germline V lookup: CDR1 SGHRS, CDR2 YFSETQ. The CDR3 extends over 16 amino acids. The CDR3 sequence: CASSLAGQYPNQPQHF. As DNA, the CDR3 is TGCGCCAGCAGCTTGGCGGGACAGTACCCTAATCAGCCCCAGCATTTT. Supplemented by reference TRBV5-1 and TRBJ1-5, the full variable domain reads KAGVTQTPRYLIKTRGQQVTLSCSPISGHRSVSWYQQTPGQGLQFLFEYFSETQRNKGNFPGRFSGRQFSNSRSEMNVSTLELGDSALYLCASSLAGQYPNQPQHFGDGTRLSIL.

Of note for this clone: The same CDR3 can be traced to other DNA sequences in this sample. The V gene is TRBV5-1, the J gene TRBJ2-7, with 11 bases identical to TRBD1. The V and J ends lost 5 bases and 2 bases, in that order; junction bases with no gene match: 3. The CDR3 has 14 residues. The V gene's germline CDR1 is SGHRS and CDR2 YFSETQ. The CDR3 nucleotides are TGCGCCAGCAGTCCGGGACAGGGGGCCTACGAGCAGTACTTC. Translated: CASSPGQGAYEQYF. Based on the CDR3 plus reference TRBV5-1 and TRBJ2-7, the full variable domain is KAGVTQTPRYLIKTRGQQVTLSCSPISGHRSVSWYQQTPGQGLQFLFEYFSETQRNKGNFPGRFSGRQFSNSRSEMNVSTLELGDSALYLCASSPGQGAYEQYFGPGTRLTVT.

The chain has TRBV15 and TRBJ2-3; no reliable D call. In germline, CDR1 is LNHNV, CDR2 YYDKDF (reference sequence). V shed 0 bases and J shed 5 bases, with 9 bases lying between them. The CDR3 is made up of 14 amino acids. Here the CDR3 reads CATSRDLDRDTQYF. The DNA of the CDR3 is TGTGCCACCAGCAGAGATCTAGATAGAGATACGCAGTATTTT.

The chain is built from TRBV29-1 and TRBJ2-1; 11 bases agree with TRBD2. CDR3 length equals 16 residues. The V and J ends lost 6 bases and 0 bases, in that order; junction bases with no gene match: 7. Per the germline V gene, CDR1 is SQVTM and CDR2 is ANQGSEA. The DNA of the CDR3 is TGCAGCGTCGCCGGGACTAGCGGAAGCTCCTACAATGAGCAGTTCTTC. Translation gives CSVAGTSGSSYNEQFF.

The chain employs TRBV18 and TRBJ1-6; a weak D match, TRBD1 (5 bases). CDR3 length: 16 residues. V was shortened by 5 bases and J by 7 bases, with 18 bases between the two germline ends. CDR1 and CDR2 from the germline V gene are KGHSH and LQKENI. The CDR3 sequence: CASSSGRGFGNSPLHF. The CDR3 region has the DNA TGTGCCAGCTCATCCGGTAGGGGTTTTGGCAATTCACCCCTCCACTTT. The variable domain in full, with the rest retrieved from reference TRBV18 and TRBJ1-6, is NAGVMQNPRHLVRRRGQEARLRCSPMKGHSHVYWYRQLPEEGLKFMVYLQKENIIDESGMPKERFSAEFPKEGPSILRIQQVVRGDSAAYFCASSSGRGFGNSPLHFGNGTRLTVT.

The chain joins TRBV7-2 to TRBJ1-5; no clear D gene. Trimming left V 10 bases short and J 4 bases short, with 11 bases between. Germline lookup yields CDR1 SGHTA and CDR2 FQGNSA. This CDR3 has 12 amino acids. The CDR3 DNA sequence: TGTGCCACAGGTATCCCAAATCAGCCCCAGCATTTT. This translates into CATGIPNQPQHF.

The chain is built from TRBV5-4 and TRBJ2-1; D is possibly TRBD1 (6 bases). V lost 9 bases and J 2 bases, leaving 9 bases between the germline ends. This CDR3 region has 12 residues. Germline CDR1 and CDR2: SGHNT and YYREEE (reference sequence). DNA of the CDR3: TGTGCCATTGGGGGCGCCTACAATGAGCAGTTCTTC. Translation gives CAIGGAYNEQFF. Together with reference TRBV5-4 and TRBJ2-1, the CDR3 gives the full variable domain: ETGVTQSPTHLIKTRGQQVTLRCSSQSGHNTVSWYQQALGQGPQFIFQYYREEENGRGNFPPRFSGLQFPNYSSELNVNALELDDSALYLCAIGGAYNEQFFGPGTRLTVL.

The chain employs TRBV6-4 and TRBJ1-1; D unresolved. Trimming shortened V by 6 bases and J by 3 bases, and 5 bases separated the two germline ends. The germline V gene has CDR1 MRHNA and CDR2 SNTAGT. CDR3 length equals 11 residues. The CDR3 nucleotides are TGTGCCAGCAGCCCTCACACTGAAGCTTTCTTT. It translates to CASSPHTEAFF.

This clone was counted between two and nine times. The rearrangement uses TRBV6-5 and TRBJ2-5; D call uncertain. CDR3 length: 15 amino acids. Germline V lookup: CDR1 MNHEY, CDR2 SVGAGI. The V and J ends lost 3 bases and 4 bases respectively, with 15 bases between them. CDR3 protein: CASSYIVASRETQYF. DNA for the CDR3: TGTGCCAGCAGTTATATTGTCGCTTCCAGAGAGACCCAGTACTTC.

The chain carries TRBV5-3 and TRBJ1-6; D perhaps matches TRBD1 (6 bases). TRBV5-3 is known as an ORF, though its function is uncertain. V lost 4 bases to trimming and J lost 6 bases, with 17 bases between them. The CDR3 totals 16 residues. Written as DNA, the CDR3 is TGTGCCAGAAGCAAACCCGGACAGAAGATTAATTCACCCCTCCACTTT. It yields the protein CARSKPGQKINSPLHF.

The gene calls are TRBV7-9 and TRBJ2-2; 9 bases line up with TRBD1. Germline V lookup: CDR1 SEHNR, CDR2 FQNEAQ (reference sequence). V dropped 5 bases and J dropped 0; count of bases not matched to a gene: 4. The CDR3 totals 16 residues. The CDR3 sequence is CASSRNRGPNTGELFF. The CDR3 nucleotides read TGTGCCAGCAGCAGAAACAGGGGGCCGAACACCGGGGAGCTGTTTTTT.

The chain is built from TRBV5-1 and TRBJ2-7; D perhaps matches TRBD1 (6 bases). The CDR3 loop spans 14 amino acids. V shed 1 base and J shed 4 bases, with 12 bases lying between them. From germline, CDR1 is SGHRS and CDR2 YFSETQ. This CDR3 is CASSLKGDLYEQYF. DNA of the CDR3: TGCGCCAGCAGCTTGAAGGGGGACCTTTACGAGCAGTACTTC.

The CDR3 sequence is CASSPGSPAAPWTQYF. In nucleotides, the CDR3 is TGTGCCAGCAGCCCCGGGTCTCCAGCGGCCCCGTGGACCCAGTACTTC. V usage is TRBV7-2 and J usage is TRBJ2-5; perhaps TRBD2 as D (5 bases). The germline gives CDR1 SGHTA, CDR2 FQGNSA. V was pared by 5 bases and J by 7 bases, with 23 bases between. The CDR3 totals 16 residues.

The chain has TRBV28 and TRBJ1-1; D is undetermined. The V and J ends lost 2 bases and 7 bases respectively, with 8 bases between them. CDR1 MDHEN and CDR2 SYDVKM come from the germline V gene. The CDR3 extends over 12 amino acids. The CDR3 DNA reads TGTGCCAGCAGTTTAAGGTCAGGTGAAGCTTTCTTT. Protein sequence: CASSLRSGEAFF.